One T cell receptor (beta chain) is described in this entry. Antigen: not known. Germline CDR1 and CDR2: SQVTM and ANQGSEA. This CDR3 region has 14 residues. The trim removed 4 bases at V and 5 bases at J, leaving 5 bases unmatched. These data are taken from a study of cytomegalovirus exposure and HLA in healthy donors. Study observations and caveats: For presence/absence analyses, sequencing depth was assumed to be roughly uniform across donors. As a later analysis revealed, most CMV-associated TCR beta chains appeared HLA-restricted.

Vbeta (60) and Jbeta (13) primers were used in the PCR. TCRdb keeps only in-frame clones here, not all; method: immunoSEQ multiplex PCR. The table records approximately 81,000 clones, around 74% of them present only once. This chain links TRBV29-1 with TRBJ2-4; TRBD2 matches 10 bases. The receptor comes from a woman in her forties or fifties in good health and CMV-seropositive. The sequenced material came from PBMCs. The CDR3 loop reads CSVALAGRENIQYF. The CDR3 DNA follows: TGCAGCGTTGCACTAGCGGGAAGGGAAAACATTCAGTACTTC. The variable domain in full, with the rest retrieved from reference TRBV29-1 and TRBJ2-4, is SAVISQKPSRDICQRGTSLTIQCQVDSQVTMMFWYRQQPGQSLTLIATANQGSEATYESGFVIDKFPISRPNLTFSTLTVSNMSPEDSSIYLCSVALAGRENIQYFGAGTRLSVL.